This T cell receptor (beta chain) was documented in a study of cytomegalovirus exposure and HLA in healthy donors. Whole-study context: Out of about 360 genotyped donors, around 80% belonged to the Caucasian-associated ancestry cluster.

PCR primers comprised 60 Vbeta and 13 Jbeta primers. The method was immunoSEQ multiplex PCR; TCRdb's version includes in-frame clones alone and lacks a portion of them. The repertoire has about 120,000 clones, about two thirds of them found once; the top ten carry roughly 8.2%. This TCR was recovered from a woman in her 40s in good health and CMV-seropositive. The sample consisted of PBMCs.

The CDR3 region has the DNA TGTGCCAGCAGCGGCAGCGGGGGCCTAACAGATACGCAGTATTTT. This gives the protein CASSGSGGLTDTQYF. The gene calls are TRBV9 and TRBJ2-3; 8 nucleotides line up with TRBD2. CDR3 length equals 15 residues. The V and J ends lost 3 bases and 3 bases, in that order; junction bases with no gene match: 6. Germline V gene lookup returns CDR1 SGDLS and CDR2 YYNGEE.